The subject of this entry is one T cell receptor beta chain. Its antigen is still unknown. The CDR3 has 13 residues. Trimming took off 3 bases at V and 4 bases at J, with 7 bases between the two ends. In germline, CDR1 is KGHSH, CDR2 LQKENI. The data were taken from a study of cytomegalovirus exposure and HLA in healthy donors. A multiplex PCR was run with 60 Vbeta primers and 13 Jbeta primers. Authors' methods: Among the unique TCR beta chains that a later analysis counted, around 72 million in all, 10 million to 11 million were shared. Only in-frame clones appear in the TCRdb table, and some are missing; sequencing was by immunoSEQ multiplex PCR. V and J calls and clone size are copied from that table; D and trimming were computed from the DNA. The sample records tens of thousands of clones, 55% to 80% being singletons. Whole-study findings and limits: Reported findings show TCR beta sequences accurately forecast HLA-A and HLA-B alleles in most subjects.

This sequence was found in a woman aged 45-59 years in good health and CMV-seronegative. The gene calls are TRBV18 and TRBJ1-5; D gene unclear. The source material was PBMCs. CDR3 residues: CASSPSLNQPQHF. The DNA of the CDR3 is TGTGCCAGCTCACCGAGTTTAAATCAGCCCCAGCATTTT.